The present T cell receptor (beta chain) was sequenced within a study of T cell changes during pregnancy in multiple sclerosis. This table comes from immunoSEQ multiplex PCR, and its TCRdb copy is limited to in-frame clones, with some not included. The sample holds around 30,000 clones, just over 90% seen once. Per the germline V gene, CDR1 is GTSNPN and CDR2 is SVGIG (reference sequence). V was clipped by 4 bases and J by 4 bases, with 19 bases between them. The CDR3 has 15 residues. The chain has TRBV30 and TRBJ1-1; D gene uncertain. The source of this sequence is a female donor with multiple sclerosis, enrolled in a pregnancy study. This specimen consisted of CD8+ T cells from peripheral blood mononuclear cells, obtained in the second trimester of pregnancy. The CDR3: CAWTGGLGRFTEAFF. The CDR3 nucleotides read TGTGCCTGGACTGGAGGACTCGGACGGTTCACTGAAGCTTTCTTT.